These 13 T cell receptor beta chains originate from one sample sequenced in a study of cytomegalovirus exposure and HLA in healthy donors. The PCR employed 60 Vbeta primers together with 13 Jbeta primers. Profiled with immunoSEQ multiplex PCR; TCRdb holds only in-frame clones, not every one. The sample shows about 140,000 clones, 77% of them seen only once. The sequencing input was PBMCs. The receptor source for this set is a female donor in good health and CMV-seronegative.

The chain carries TRBV6-6 and TRBJ2-7, with 7 bases that match TRBD2. From germline, CDR1 is MNHNY and CDR2 SVGAGI (reference sequence). V gave up 5 bases and J gave up 2 bases; unmatched junction bases: 9. The CDR3 extends over 15 amino acids. The CDR3 coding sequence is TGTGCCAGCAGTGACCCCACGGGGGGAACCTACGAGCAGTACTTC. Translating it yields CASSDPTGGTYEQYF.

This CDR3 is CASTRSWGDSNQPQHF. In DNA, the CDR3 is TGTGCCAGCACACGAAGTTGGGGAGATAGCAATCAGCCCCAGCATTTT. The rearrangement links TRBV6-6 to TRBJ1-5; D is unresolved. Germline V CDR1 and CDR2: MNHNY, SVGAGI (reference sequence). This CDR3 region has 16 residues. The ends were cut back, 7 bases at V and 0 bases at J, with 16 bases in the middle.

The chain employs TRBV5-4 and TRBJ2-1; perhaps TRBD2 as D (5 bases). This CDR3 has 15 amino acids. Germline CDR1 reads SGHNT; CDR2 reads YYREEE (reference sequence). Trimming took 4 bases from V and 3 from J, leaving 14 bases between them. The CDR3 DNA reads TGTGCCAGCAGCCAATCCGAACGGGGCTACAATGAGCAGTTCTTC. This translates into CASSQSERGYNEQFF. The entire variable domain, with the rest obtained from reference TRBV5-4 and TRBJ2-1, is as follows: ETGVTQSPTHLIKTRGQQVTLRCSSQSGHNTVSWYQQALGQGPQFIFQYYREEENGRGNFPPRFSGLQFPNYSSELNVNALELDDSALYLCASSQSERGYNEQFFGPGTRLTVL.

The chain employs TRBV6-6 and TRBJ1-1; D not resolved. V shed 6 bases and J shed 2 bases, with 10 bases lying between them. The CDR3 is made up of 13 amino acids. Per germline, CDR1 MNHNY and CDR2 SVGAGI (reference sequence). The CDR3 DNA reads TGTGCCAGCAGCCCTAATACCAACACTGAAGCTTTCTTT. Translated, it gives CASSPNTNTEAFF.

V usage is TRBV28 and J usage is TRBJ1-1, with D maybe TRBD1 (5 bases). V was shortened by 2 bases and J by 10 bases, with 17 bases between the two germline ends. CDR3 length equals 14 residues. The germline CDR1 and CDR2 sequences are MDHEN and SYDVKM. CDR3 residues: CASSLEAGKGVAFF. The CDR3 DNA is TGTGCCAGCAGTTTAGAGGCAGGGAAGGGTGTAGCTTTCTTT.

This rearrangement joins TRBV2 to TRBJ2-5, with a weak D call TRBD1 (6 bases). CDR3 length: 12 amino acids. Trimming took off 7 bases at V and 5 bases at J, with 11 bases between the two ends. Germline-derived CDR1 and CDR2 are SNHLY and FYNNEI. The CDR3 DNA is TGTGCCAGCACCAGGGACAAGGAGACCCAGTACTTC. Translating gives CASTRDKETQYF.

The V and J genes are TRBV19 and TRBJ1-1; no clear D gene. The CDR3 sequence is 14 residues long. V lost 2 bases and J 1 base, leaving 8 bases between the germline ends. Germline V gene data show CDR1 as LNHDA and CDR2 as SQIVND (reference sequence). The CDR3 bases are TGTGCCAGTAGTATAATAGCCAGGAACACTGAAGCTTTCTTT. Its translation: CASSIIARNTEAFF.

The rearrangement links TRBV15 to TRBJ1-5, with TRBD1 matching over 10 bases. Germline V gene data show CDR1 as LNHNV and CDR2 as YYDKDF (reference sequence). This CDR3 region has 15 residues. Trimming took 5 bases from V and 7 from J; bases not matched to a gene: 8. The CDR3 DNA reads as TGTGCCACCAGCCCCGGGACAGGGGTAAGACAGCCCCAGCATTTT. It codes for CATSPGTGVRQPQHF.

The chain uses TRBV6-5 and TRBJ1-6; perhaps TRBD1 as D (6 bases). Trimming removed 5 bases at V and 7 bases at J, with 12 bases between. The V gene's germline CDR1 is MNHEY and CDR2 SVGAGI. The CDR3 sequence is 14 residues long. CDR3 residues: CASSATGRNSPLHF. Written as DNA, the CDR3 is TGTGCCAGCAGTGCAACAGGGAGAAATTCACCCCTCCACTTT.

On this clone: One end of the junction does not line up with germline, which may come from a read error. V and J are TRBV5-1 and TRBJ1-2, with TRBD1 identical over 7 bases. The CDR3 loop spans 14 amino acids. CDR1 SGHRS and CDR2 YFSETQ come from the germline V gene. Here the CDR3 reads CASSTDRLGYGYTF. CDR3 in DNA: TGTGCCAGCAGCACGGACAGGTTGGGTTATGGCTACACCTTC. The whole variable domain, filled in from reference TRBV5-1 and TRBJ1-2, reads KAGVTQTPRYLIKTRGQQVTLSCSPISGHRSVSWYQQTPGQGLQFLFEYFSETQRNKGNFPGRFSGRQFSNSRSEMNVSTLELGDSALYLCASSTDRLGYGYTFGSGTRLTVV.

The chain couples TRBV19 to TRBJ2-5; tentatively, D is TRBD1 (6 bases). CDR3 length equals 14 residues. Germline assignment: CDR1 LNHDA and CDR2 SQIVND (reference sequence). Trimming took off 3 bases at V and 5 bases at J, with 13 bases between the two ends. The DNA for the CDR3 is TGTGCCAGTAGTATGGGGGCAGGGATGGAGACCCAGTACTTC. Residues: CASSMGAGMETQYF.

This clone has more than one count but fewer than ten. This sequence joins TRBV5-1 and TRBJ1-6; D is uncertain. V shed 0 bases and J shed 6 bases, with 10 bases lying between them. There are 15 residues in the CDR3. The germline V gene has CDR1 SGHRS and CDR2 YFSETQ. CDR3 nucleotide sequence: TGCGCCAGCAGCTTGGATCGGGGAACTAATTCACCCCTCCACTTT. The encoded protein is CASSLDRGTNSPLHF.

V usage is TRBV28 and J usage is TRBJ1-2; D not resolved. CDR1 and CDR2 from the germline V gene are MDHEN and SYDVKM. This CDR3 has 14 amino acids. Trimming shortened V by 5 bases and J by 8 bases, and 18 bases separated the two germline ends. CDR3 in DNA: TGTGCCAGCAGTATCCCGTATTCCGGAGGAGGCTACACCTTC. Its translation: CASSIPYSGGGYTF.